A single sample is the source of the 27 T cell receptor beta chains below, sequenced in a study of CD8+ T cells in alopecia areata. Extraction and reverse transcription of RNA yielded cDNA as the sequencing template. Some clones are missing from TCRdb's copy, which holds only in-frame ones; the method was immunoSEQ multiplex PCR. Of 160,000 or so clones in the sample, roughly 66% were seen once. Sequencing was performed on CD8+ T cells sorted from blood, taken at week 0. These receptors were obtained from a human donor with alopecia areata.

This clone has only a few counts. This rearrangement joins TRBV14 to TRBJ2-7; D is possibly TRBD1 or TRBD2 (5 bases each). Trimming pared 0 bases from V and 12 bases from J, leaving 12 bases between. The germline V gene encodes CDR1 SGHDN and CDR2 FVKESK. The CDR3 sequence is 12 residues long. The CDR3 reads CASSQESGRAYF. The CDR3 DNA sequence: TGTGCCAGCAGCCAAGAATCGGGACGGGCGTACTTC.

V gene TRBV9 combines with J gene TRBJ2-3; TRBD2 aligns across 10 bases. Losses at the gene ends were 4 bases for V and 7 bases for J; bases not matched to a gene: 9. Per germline, CDR1 SGDLS and CDR2 YYNGEE. This CDR3 region has 15 residues. CDR3 sequence reads: CASSLSGGAVNTQYF. CDR3 nucleotides: TGTGCCAGCAGCCTCAGCGGGGGGGCCGTGAATACGCAGTATTTT.

The chain carries TRBV5-1 and TRBJ2-5; TRBD1 aligns across 8 bases. V shed 1 base and J 2 bases; nucleotides not matched to a gene: 7. In germline, CDR1 is SGHRS, CDR2 YFSETQ. The CDR3 is 16 residues long. The CDR3 loop reads CASSLTRDRPQETQYF. The CDR3 coding sequence is TGCGCCAGCAGCTTGACCCGGGACAGGCCACAAGAGACCCAGTACTTC. The variable domain in full, completed from reference TRBV5-1 and TRBJ2-5, reads KAGVTQTPRYLIKTRGQQVTLSCSPISGHRSVSWYQQTPGQGLQFLFEYFSETQRNKGNFPGRFSGRQFSNSRSEMNVSTLELGDSALYLCASSLTRDRPQETQYFGPGTRLLVL.

The gene calls are TRBV30 and TRBJ1-4, with 8 bases that match TRBD1. Trimming cost V 5 bases and J 3 bases; bases outside gene matches: 5. The germline gives CDR1 GTSNPN, CDR2 SVGIG (reference sequence). The CDR3 is 14 residues long. The CDR3 loop reads CAWEPGQANEKLFF. DNA for the CDR3: TGTGCCTGGGAACCGGGACAGGCTAATGAAAAACTGTTTTTT.

Here the CDR3 reads CASSPRDRETEAFF. The CDR3 DNA reads as TGTGCCAGCAGCCCCAGGGATAGAGAAACTGAAGCTTTCTTT. The chain combines TRBV7-8 with TRBJ1-1, with D possibly TRBD1 on 5 matching bases. The germline V gene has CDR1 SGHVS and CDR2 FQNEAQ. CDR3 length: 14 amino acids. V shed 5 bases and J shed 5 bases, with 15 bases lying between them.

The chain couples TRBV5-4 to TRBJ1-6, with a tentative D call TRBD1 (5 bases). This CDR3 has 14 amino acids. With 3 bases removed from V and 6 bases from J, the gap between germline ends came to 10 bases. CDR1 is SGHNT and CDR2 is YYREEE in the germline V gene (reference sequence). CDR3 in amino acids: CASSSTGVNSPLHF. The CDR3 nucleotides are TGTGCCAGCAGCTCTACAGGAGTTAATTCACCCCTCCACTTT. Using reference TRBV5-4 and TRBJ1-6 for the parts outside the CDR3, the full variable domain is ETGVTQSPTHLIKTRGQQVTLRCSSQSGHNTVSWYQQALGQGPQFIFQYYREEENGRGNFPPRFSGLQFPNYSSELNVNALELDDSALYLCASSSTGVNSPLHFGNGTRLTVT.

This clone has a handful of counts. This chain connects TRBV30 to TRBJ2-7, with D perhaps TRBD1 (6 bases). V shed 0 bases and J shed 1 base, with 10 bases lying between them. CDR1 is GTSNPN and CDR2 is SVGIG in the germline V gene (reference sequence). This CDR3 region has 14 residues. The CDR3 sequence: CAWSVVRGSYEQYF. The CDR3 DNA follows: TGTGCCTGGAGTGTGGTCAGGGGTTCCTACGAGCAGTACTTC.

The chain recombines TRBV5-6 with TRBJ1-4; D gene unclear. The CDR3 contains 13 residues. V gave up 0 bases and J gave up 4 bases, with 4 bases separating them. CDR1 is SGHDT, CDR2 YYEEEE, per germline. The chain's CDR3 is CASSLGSNEKLFF. CDR3 in DNA: TGTGCCAGCAGCTTGGGGAGTAATGAAAAACTGTTTTTT.

The gene calls are TRBV2 and TRBJ2-7, with D tentatively TRBD1 (6 bases). Trimming removed 3 bases at V and 7 bases at J, with 13 bases between. CDR3 length: 13 amino acids. Germline CDR1 SNHLY, CDR2 FYNNEI. The CDR3 is CASSDPDRSEQYF. CDR3 nucleotides: TGTGCCAGCAGTGACCCAGACAGGTCTGAGCAGTACTTC. Drawing the rest from reference TRBV2 and TRBJ2-7, the complete variable domain is EPEVTQTPSHQVTQMGQEVILRCVPISNHLYFYWYRQILGQKVEFLVSFYNNEISEKSEIFDDQFSVERPDGSNFTLKIRSTKLEDSAMYFCASSDPDRSEQYFGPGTRLTVT.

This clone was observed a few times. The V gene is TRBV2, the J gene TRBJ1-1; weak D call: TRBD1 (5 bases). In germline, CDR1 is SNHLY, CDR2 FYNNEI. The ends were cut back, 8 bases at V and 3 bases at J, with 10 bases in the middle. The CDR3 consists of 12 residues. This chain's CDR3 is CASGGPDTEAFF. The DNA of the CDR3 is TGTGCCAGCGGGGGTCCGGACACTGAAGCTTTCTTT. The full variable domain, its missing parts supplied by reference TRBV2 and TRBJ1-1, is EPEVTQTPSHQVTQMGQEVILRCVPISNHLYFYWYRQILGQKVEFLVSFYNNEISEKSEIFDDQFSVERPDGSNFTLKIRSTKLEDSAMYFCASGGPDTEAFFGQGTRLTVV.

The chain employs TRBV6-5 and TRBJ2-1; D perhaps matches TRBD1 (5 bases). V was cut by 6 bases and J by 5 bases, with 11 bases left in between. The CDR3 length is 13 residues. Germline CDR1 and CDR2: MNHEY and SVGAGI. CDR3 sequence reads: CASSPNRNNEQFF. The CDR3 DNA follows: TGTGCCAGCAGCCCCAACAGGAACAATGAGCAGTTCTTC.

This chain links TRBV6-5 with TRBJ1-2, with D unresolved. CDR1 MNHEY and CDR2 SVGAGI come from the germline V gene. The CDR3 spans 14 residues. V shed 0 bases and J shed 7 bases, with 12 bases lying between them. This CDR3 reads CASSYSIFGVGYTF. The CDR3 region has the DNA TGTGCCAGCAGTTACTCGATTTTTGGGGTTGGCTACACCTTC.

This chain connects TRBV2 to TRBJ2-1; no firm D call. The CDR3 contains 12 residues. The V gene lost 7 bases and the J gene lost 7 bases, with 11 bases spanning the gap. Germline CDR1 reads SNHLY; CDR2 reads FYNNEI. CDR3 region: CASMELFNEQFF. CDR3 DNA sequence: TGTGCCAGCATGGAACTATTTAATGAGCAGTTCTTC.

This chain connects TRBV29-1 to TRBJ2-1, with 10 bases that match TRBD1. J was trimmed by 10 bases and V by 5 bases; bases with no gene match: 11. The germline V gene has CDR1 SQVTM and CDR2 ANQGSEA. This CDR3 is 14 amino acids long. CDR3 DNA sequence: TGCAGCGTTCCTGACAGGGGGCATATTTCAGAGCAGTTCTTC. Protein sequence: CSVPDRGHISEQFF.

This sequence joins TRBV4-1 and TRBJ2-2; D possibly corresponds to TRBD1 (5 bases). The germline V gene encodes CDR1 MGHRA and CDR2 YSYEKL. This CDR3 comprises 14 residues. The V and J ends lost 2 bases and 5 bases respectively, with 9 bases between them. DNA of the CDR3: TGCGCCAGCAGCCAAAAAGCAGGGACCGGGGAGCTGTTTTTT. Its translation is CASSQKAGTGELFF.

By share, this clone ranks as medium-sized. This sequence joins TRBV6-1 and TRBJ2-5; TRBD1 matches at 12 bases. Germline V lookup: CDR1 MNHNS, CDR2 SASEGT. CDR3 size: 15 residues. Losses at the gene ends were 6 bases for V and 7 bases for J; bases not matched to a gene: 9. CDR3 amino acids: CASSFRDRGRGTQYF. DNA of the CDR3: TGTGCCAGCAGCTTCCGGGACAGGGGGCGAGGGACCCAGTACTTC.

This clone was detected a few times. The chain recombines TRBV10-3 with TRBJ2-1, with D perhaps matching TRBD1 (5 bases). Germline V gene data show CDR1 as ENHRY and CDR2 as SYGVKD. The CDR3 has 12 residues. The V end lost 3 bases, the J end lost 5 bases, and 5 bases lay between the germline ends. CDR3 DNA: TGTGCCATCAGTGAAGGGGACAATGAGCAGTTCTTC. This encodes CAISEGDNEQFF.

The gene calls are TRBV5-6 and TRBJ2-1; TRBD2 agrees at 10 bases. V lost 3 bases to trimming and J lost 9 bases; unmatched junction nucleotides: 15. Germline loops: CDR1 SGHDT, CDR2 YYEEEE. The CDR3 has 17 amino acids. In DNA form, the CDR3 reads TGTGCCAGCAGCTACCCCAGGCAAGCGGGGGGGGTCGGTGAGCAGTTCTTC. The encoded protein is CASSYPRQAGGVGEQFF.

The CDR3 region is CASSETARVNEKLFF. The CDR3 DNA reads TGTGCCAGCAGTGAAACGGCCAGGGTTAATGAAAAACTGTTTTTT. The chain is built from TRBV25-1 and TRBJ1-4, with D possibly matching TRBD1 (5 bases). This CDR3 spans 15 amino acids. The V gene lost 2 bases and the J gene lost 4 bases, with 11 bases spanning the gap. From germline, CDR1 is MGHDK and CDR2 SYGVNS.

The J gene is TRBJ1-2, the V gene TRBV4-1, with a weak D call TRBD1 (6 bases). With 1 base removed from V and 10 bases from J, the gap between germline ends came to 16 bases. The length of the CDR3 is 14 residues. The germline V gene encodes CDR1 MGHRA and CDR2 YSYEKL. The DNA of the CDR3 is TGCGCCAGCAGCCAAGGGACAGCCTCAAGACTCTACACCTTC. Protein sequence: CASSQGTASRLYTF.

In its sample, this clone was seen a few times. V usage is TRBV18 and J usage is TRBJ2-7; D remains ambiguous. CDR3 length: 14 residues. V was shortened by 5 bases and J by 0 bases, with 11 bases between the two germline ends. Germline V lookup: CDR1 KGHSH, CDR2 LQKENI. CDR3 in amino acids: CASSGQDSSYEQYF. CDR3 DNA: TGTGCCAGCTCAGGGCAGGATAGCTCCTACGAGCAGTACTTC. Complete variable domain (other parts from reference TRBV18 and TRBJ2-7): NAGVMQNPRHLVRRRGQEARLRCSPMKGHSHVYWYRQLPEEGLKFMVYLQKENIIDESGMPKERFSAEFPKEGPSILRIQQVVRGDSAAYFCASSGQDSSYEQYFGPGTRLTVT.

The chain couples TRBV7-9 to TRBJ2-3; no clear D. Germline assignment: CDR1 SEHNR and CDR2 FQNEAQ (reference sequence). V shed 8 bases and J shed 0 bases, with 6 bases lying between them. The CDR3 totals 12 residues. The CDR3 nucleotides read TGTGCCAGCCAGCCTAGCACAGATACGCAGTATTTT. This sequence encodes CASQPSTDTQYF.

This chain links TRBV9 with TRBJ2-5; D is undetermined. The CDR3 runs 14 residues. Germline CDR1 is SGDLS and CDR2 is YYNGEE. Trimming shortened V by 1 base and J by 4 bases, and 11 bases separated the two germline ends. The CDR3 DNA follows: TGTGCCAGCAGCGTAAGAGACCACAGAGAGACCCAGTACTTC. Translated, it gives CASSVRDHRETQYF.

This chain connects TRBV7-8 to TRBJ2-1; D is unresolved. The germline V and J ends were trimmed by 6 bases and 5 bases, with 8 bases remaining between them. This CDR3 spans 12 amino acids. Germline CDR1 reads SGHVS; CDR2 reads FQNEAQ. The CDR3 DNA sequence: TGTGCCAGCAGACCCGCCAACAATGAGCAGTTCTTC. Protein sequence: CASRPANNEQFF.

This chain connects TRBV6-1 to TRBJ2-1, with D possibly matching TRBD2 (6 bases). V shed 10 bases and J shed 2 bases, with 12 bases lying between them. Looked up from germline, CDR1 is MNHNS and CDR2 is SASEGT. This CDR3 spans 13 amino acids. The CDR3 DNA reads TGTGCCACCCGACTAGTCACCTACAATGAGCAGTTCTTC. This encodes CATRLVTYNEQFF.

J is TRBJ2-1 and V is TRBV10-2; D gene uncertain. Germline CDR1 WSHSY, CDR2 SAAADI. Trimming took 7 bases from V and 4 from J, leaving 11 bases between them. The CDR3 length is 13 residues. CDR3 DNA sequence: TGCGCCAGCACTGGAACACATTACAATGAGCAGTTCTTC. Protein sequence: CASTGTHYNEQFF.

The chain is built from TRBV9 and TRBJ1-1; D is possibly TRBD1 (6 bases). Germline CDR1 and CDR2: SGDLS and YYNGEE. This CDR3 is built from 17 residues. The V and J ends lost 0 bases and 4 bases respectively, with 19 bases between them. CDR3 sequence reads: CASSVARTAYSRTEAFF. In nucleotides, the CDR3 is TGTGCCAGCAGCGTAGCTCGGACAGCTTACAGTCGCACTGAAGCTTTCTTT.